One sample yielded the 12 T cell receptor beta chains listed below, sequenced in a study of blood T cell repertoires in COVID-19. Assay: immunoSEQ multiplex PCR; the TCRdb copy retains only in-frame clones and omits some. The sample shows tens of thousands of clones, roughly 84% of them seen only once. Input material: peripheral blood. All receptors derive from a man of 80 years or more with active COVID-19.

The chain carries TRBV3-1 (or the pseudogene TRBV3-2) and TRBJ2-4, with 7 bases identical to TRBD1. CDR3 length equals 16 residues. Germline V gene data show CDR1 as LGHDT and CDR2 as YNNKEL (reference sequence). V lost 3 bases, J lost 0 bases, and 5 bases stayed unmatched. The CDR3 region has the DNA TGTGCCAGCAGCCAGGCCGGGACAGAAGCCAAAAACATTCAGTACTTC. Translated: CASSQAGTEAKNIQYF.

The chain uses TRBV7-3 and TRBJ2-1, with TRBD2 matching 7 bases. In germline, CDR1 is SGHTA, CDR2 FQGTGA. CDR3 length equals 16 residues. Germline trimming cut 3 bases from V and 8 bases from J; bases unmatched to any gene: 13. This CDR3 reads CASSFGRGRFQDEQFF. As DNA, the CDR3 is TGTGCCAGCAGCTTCGGACGCGGGAGATTTCAGGATGAGCAGTTCTTC.

This CDR3 reads CAWSGLLGPYNEQFF. CDR3 bases: TGTGCCTGGAGTGGGTTACTAGGGCCCTACAATGAGCAGTTCTTC. The rearrangement joins TRBV30 to TRBJ2-1; a weak D match, TRBD2 (5 bases). The V and J ends lost 1 base and 2 bases respectively, with 12 bases between them. Germline lookup yields CDR1 GTSNPN and CDR2 SVGIG (reference sequence). The CDR3 covers 15 residues.

The chain combines TRBV3-1 (or the pseudogene TRBV3-2) with TRBJ2-1; 7 bases fit TRBD2. The CDR3 has 14 amino acids. Germline lookup yields CDR1 LGHDT and CDR2 YNNKEL (reference sequence). J gave up 9 bases and V 4 bases, and 9 bases lay outside the gene matches. This CDR3 is CASSPGTTRGEQFF. For the CDR3, the DNA is TGTGCCAGCAGCCCCGGGACTACCCGCGGTGAGCAGTTCTTC.

This clone was observed a few times. The chain has TRBV19 and TRBJ1-1; the D is unclear. Between the trimmed V and J ends, which lost 9 bases and 6 bases, there was a span of 17 bases. The germline V gene has CDR1 LNHDA and CDR2 SQIVND (reference sequence). The CDR3 consists of 13 residues. The CDR3 here is CASLYSGDSEAFF. The CDR3 DNA follows: TGTGCCAGCCTTTACTCAGGTGATTCTGAAGCTTTCTTT.

The CDR3 DNA reads as TGTGCCAGTAGTACTTTCGGTCAGCCCCAGCATTTT. Protein: CASSTFGQPQHF. The chain combines TRBV19 with TRBJ1-5, with unresolved D. Looked up from germline, CDR1 is LNHDA and CDR2 is SQIVND (reference sequence). CDR3 length: 12 amino acids. Trimming shortened V by 4 bases and J by 6 bases, and 7 bases separated the two germline ends.

This clone was observed a single time. This chain joins TRBV7-2 and TRBJ2-7, with 7 nucleotides matching TRBD2. The trim removed 1 base at V and 2 bases at J, leaving 11 bases unmatched. This CDR3 is built from 17 residues. Looked up from germline, CDR1 is SGHTA and CDR2 is FQGNSA. DNA of the CDR3: TGTGCCAGCAGCTTAGATTACGGGGGGTCATTCCCCTACGAGCAGTACTTC. Encoded protein: CASSLDYGGSFPYEQYF. The variable domain in full, with the rest retrieved from reference TRBV7-2 and TRBJ2-7, is GAGVSQSPSNKVTEKGKDVELRCDPISGHTALYWYRQSLGQGLEFLIYFQGNSAPDKSGLPSDRFSAERTGGSVSTLTIQRTQQEDSAVYLCASSLDYGGSFPYEQYFGPGTRLTVT.

This chain connects TRBV25-1 to TRBJ2-7; the D gene is possibly TRBD1 (6 bases). Trimming stripped 0 bases from V and 5 bases from J, with 17 bases between. Per the germline V gene, CDR1 is MGHDK and CDR2 is SYGVNS. This CDR3 has 16 residues. The CDR3 region has the DNA TGTGCCAGCAGTGAATATCTTCCACAGGGAGCCGACGAGCAGTACTTC. This gives the protein CASSEYLPQGADEQYF.

The count of this clone is one. The V and J genes are TRBV11-2 and TRBJ2-5; the D is unclear. The CDR3 runs 14 residues. V lost 0 bases to trimming and J lost 4 bases, with 9 bases between them. Germline CDR1 is SGHAT and CDR2 is FQNNGV. In nucleotides, the CDR3 is TGTGCCAGCAGCTTAGATCCGTCTGTAGAGACCCAGTACTTC. Encoded protein: CASSLDPSVETQYF.

The rearrangement links TRBV6-4 to TRBJ1-6, with D perhaps matching TRBD1 (6 bases). The CDR3 sequence is 15 residues long. The germline CDR1 and CDR2 sequences are MRHNA and SNTAGT. The germline V and J ends were trimmed by 4 bases and 6 bases, with 13 bases remaining between them. This CDR3 reads CASSALQGANSPLHF. The CDR3, as DNA: TGTGCCAGCAGTGCCCTACAGGGAGCTAATTCACCCCTCCACTTT.

The rearrangement uses TRBV11-2 and TRBJ2-7; 8 bases agree with TRBD1. CDR3 size: 13 residues. CDR1 SGHAT and CDR2 FQNNGV come from the germline V gene. Losses at the gene ends were 5 bases for V and 6 bases for J; bases not matched to a gene: 6. CDR3 bases: TGTGCCAGCAGCCTGGACAGGGTTGGCGAGCAGTACTTC. Its protein is CASSLDRVGEQYF.

The rearrangement links TRBV2 to TRBJ2-3, with TRBD2 as a possible D gene (5 bases). V lost 6 bases and J lost 1, with 11 bases in between. This CDR3 contains 14 residues. CDR1 is SNHLY and CDR2 is FYNNEI in the germline V gene. The CDR3: CASRQNGGTDTQYF. The CDR3 coding sequence is TGTGCCAGCAGACAGAACGGGGGCACAGATACGCAGTATTTT.